Below, 22 T cell receptor beta chains from the same sample are listed, as sequenced in a study of OX40 agonist ivuxolimab in advanced cancers. This table comes from immunoSEQ multiplex PCR, and its TCRdb copy is limited to in-frame clones, with some not included. Found here are about 43,000 clones, around 87% of them singletons; the top ten hold 35%. Sequences were derived from CD4+ or CD8+ T cells sorted from blood, sampled in a trial of the OX40 agonist ivuxolimab. The receptors were gathered from an adult with an advanced solid tumor such as melanoma, head and neck, liver or kidney cancer.

V and J are TRBV4-1 and TRBJ2-5, with 12 nucleotides matching TRBD2. Unmatched junction bases numbered 1, after V lost 0 bases and J lost 5 bases. Germline V lookup: CDR1 MGHRA, CDR2 YSYEKL. This CDR3 region has 15 residues. The DNA of the CDR3 is TGCGCCAGCAGCCAAGATACTAGCGGGGGGGAGACCCAGTACTTC. It yields the protein CASSQDTSGGETQYF.

The gene calls are TRBV5-1 and TRBJ2-3; 12 positions match TRBD2. CDR3 length: 16 amino acids. With V trimmed by 5 bases and J by 3 bases, 7 bases remained unmatched. Germline values: CDR1 SGHRS, CDR2 YFSETQ. CDR3 sequence: CASRVTSGRPTDTQYF. CDR3 sequence (DNA): TGCGCCAGCAGGGTGACTAGCGGGAGACCTACAGATACGCAGTATTTT.

J is TRBJ1-6 and V is TRBV6-4; TRBD1 matches 8 bases. With 6 bases clipped from V and 7 bases from J, the junction kept 8 bases outside the gene matches. Germline V lookup: CDR1 MRHNA, CDR2 SNTAGT. This CDR3 spans 15 amino acids. The CDR3 coding sequence is TGTGCCAGCAGATCCACAGGGGGTGGGAATTCACCCCTCCACTTT. This encodes CASRSTGGGNSPLHF.

The chain couples TRBV6-5 to TRBJ1-5, with D uncertain. V lost 8 bases and J lost 4, with 9 bases in between. Germline CDR1 MNHEY, CDR2 SVGAGI. This CDR3 comprises 12 residues. The CDR3 DNA follows: TGTGCCAGCCCCGATAGGAATCAGCCCCAGCATTTT. Its protein is CASPDRNQPQHF.

V and J are TRBV29-1 and TRBJ1-1, with D possibly matching TRBD1 (6 bases). Germline CDR1 reads SQVTM; CDR2 reads ANQGSEA. The germline V and J ends were trimmed by 3 bases and 10 bases, with 15 bases remaining between them. CDR3 length: 12 amino acids. The CDR3 region has the DNA TGCAGCGTTGAGTTCTCAGGGGAGGGAGCTTTCTTT. Its translation: CSVEFSGEGAFF.

This chain uses TRBV28 with TRBJ1-1; TRBD1 matches 9 bases. Germline assignment: CDR1 MDHEN and CDR2 SYDVKM. Unmatched junction bases numbered 7, after V lost 4 bases and J lost 4 bases. CDR3 length: 15 amino acids. The CDR3 DNA reads as TGTGCCAGCAGTTCGGGACAGGGTACGAGCACTGAAGCTTTCTTT. Protein product: CASSSGQGTSTEAFF.

In this sample, this clone turned up once. The chain couples TRBV28 to TRBJ2-7, with D possibly matching TRBD1 (6 bases). Germline-derived CDR1 and CDR2 are MDHEN and SYDVKM. The CDR3 runs 12 residues. Trimming left V 7 bases short and J 4 bases short, with 11 bases between. The CDR3 coding sequence is TGTGCCAGCAACCGGGACATTTACGAGCAGTACTTC. Protein product: CASNRDIYEQYF.

The chain links TRBV10-3 to TRBJ2-7, with D unresolved. V lost 0 bases and J lost 4, with 13 bases in between. This CDR3 has 15 residues. The germline CDR1 and CDR2 sequences are ENHRY and SYGVKD. For the CDR3, the DNA is TGTGCCATCAGTGAGTCAGGCTCGCAGGCATACGAGCAGTACTTC. Protein product: CAISESGSQAYEQYF.

The chain joins TRBV5-4 to TRBJ1-6; tentatively, D is TRBD1 (5 bases). The CDR3 extends over 16 amino acids. The ends were cut back, 4 bases at V and 9 bases at J, with 20 bases in the middle. Germline-derived CDR1 and CDR2 are SGHNT and YYREEE (reference sequence). The CDR3 DNA follows: TGTGCCAGCAGCCAAGCTCCCCAGGGAGGCTTTTCACCCCTCCACTTT. It specifies CASSQAPQGGFSPLHF.

The V and J genes are TRBV7-9 and TRBJ2-5; 8 positions agree with TRBD2. The CDR3 is made up of 14 amino acids. Germline values: CDR1 SEHNR, CDR2 FQNEAQ (reference sequence). With V trimmed by 5 bases and J by 7 bases, 9 bases remained unmatched. CDR3 amino acids: CASSVGLGVATQYF. CDR3 bases: TGTGCCAGCAGCGTGGGACTAGGGGTTGCGACCCAGTACTTC.

In its sample, this clone was seen a few times. The chain has TRBV10-3 and TRBJ2-5; D possibly matches TRBD1 or TRBD2 (5 bases each). The CDR3 loop spans 12 amino acids. The V gene lost 0 bases and the J gene lost 10 bases, with 9 bases spanning the gap. The germline V gene has CDR1 ENHRY and CDR2 SYGVKD. CDR3 nucleotides: TGTGCCATCAGTGAGTCGAGGGGTCTCCAGTACTTC. Amino acids: CAISESRGLQYF.

This chain links TRBV2 with TRBJ2-2; 8 bases match TRBD1. Per germline, CDR1 SNHLY and CDR2 FYNNEI. With V trimmed by 5 bases and J by 1 base, 3 bases remained unmatched. This CDR3 contains 15 residues. CDR3 DNA sequence: TGTGCCAGCAGTCAGGGGGCGGGGAACACCGGGGAGCTGTTTTTT. The encoded protein is CASSQGAGNTGELFF. Using reference TRBV2 and TRBJ2-2 for the parts outside the CDR3, the full variable domain is EPEVTQTPSHQVTQMGQEVILRCVPISNHLYFYWYRQILGQKVEFLVSFYNNEISEKSEIFDDQFSVERPDGSNFTLKIRSTKLEDSAMYFCASSQGAGNTGELFFGEGSRLTVL.

This chain connects TRBV25-1 to TRBJ2-7; 9 bases agree with TRBD1. The CDR3 has 12 residues. CDR1 is MGHDK and CDR2 is SYGVNS in the germline V gene. V lost 6 bases to trimming and J lost 3 bases; unmatched junction nucleotides: 0. The CDR3 nucleotides are TGTGCCAGCAGGGGACAGGGCTACGAGCAGTACTTC. Residues: CASRGQGYEQYF.

This clone was counted only a few times. This chain's CDR3 is CASSFEGQGYEQYF. In DNA, the CDR3 is TGTGCCAGCAGTTTTGAGGGACAGGGCTACGAGCAGTACTTC. The chain couples TRBV28 to TRBJ2-7, with 9 bases fitting TRBD1. Germline loops: CDR1 MDHEN, CDR2 SYDVKM. The CDR3 length is 14 residues. The J segment lost 3 bases and the V segment lost 3 bases, leaving 3 bases of the junction unmatched. Full variable domain (remainder filled in from reference TRBV28 and TRBJ2-7): DVKVTQSSRYLVKRTGEKVFLECVQDMDHENMFWYRQDPGLGLRLIYFSYDVKMKEKGDIPEGYSVSREKKERFSLILESASTNQTSMYLCASSFEGQGYEQYFGPGTRLTVT.

The chain carries TRBV6-1 and TRBJ2-7; 7 bases are a match to TRBD2. V lost 8 bases to trimming and J lost 0 bases; unmatched junction nucleotides: 4. This CDR3 is 13 amino acids long. Germline V gene lookup returns CDR1 MNHNS and CDR2 SASEGT. The CDR3 DNA reads TGTGCCAGCGTAGCGGGCGCCTCCTACGAGCAGTACTTC. Translation gives CASVAGASYEQYF.

This chain joins TRBV19 and TRBJ1-3; 8 bases are shared with TRBD1. This CDR3 has 14 residues. The V gene's germline CDR1 is LNHDA and CDR2 SQIVND (reference sequence). V was pared by 5 bases and J by 2 bases, with 2 bases of the junction left unmatched. CDR3 bases: TGTGCCAGTAGTCTACAGGGGGCTGGAAACACCATATATTTT. Protein: CASSLQGAGNTIYF.

The chain's CDR3 is CASSLALAKEETQYF. Here the CDR3 DNA reads TGTGCCAGCAGCTTGGCCCTGGCAAAGGAAGAGACCCAGTACTTC. The gene calls are TRBV5-8 and TRBJ2-5; D unclear. The CDR3 is 15 amino acids. V shed 0 bases and J shed 3 bases, with 12 bases lying between them. Per germline, CDR1 SGHTS and CDR2 YDEGEE.

The gene calls are TRBV2 and TRBJ2-3; TRBD1 agrees at 9 bases. From germline, CDR1 is SNHLY and CDR2 FYNNEI. The CDR3 has 14 residues. Unmatched junction bases numbered 7, after V lost 8 bases and J lost 4 bases. CDR3 nucleotides: TGTGCCAGCTTACTGGACAGGGGTTCAGATACGCAGTATTTT. Amino acid sequence: CASLLDRGSDTQYF.

V gene TRBV6-4 combines with J gene TRBJ1-2; no clear D gene. V lost 7 bases to trimming and J lost 0 bases, with 9 bases between them. This CDR3 is 13 amino acids long. In germline, CDR1 is MRHNA, CDR2 SNTAGT. The CDR3 DNA is TGTGCCAGCACCTTTGGTTCTAACTATGGCTACACCTTC. Its translation: CASTFGSNYGYTF.

The chain joins TRBV6-1 to TRBJ2-1; D is perhaps TRBD1 (5 bases). Trimming cost V 4 bases and J 0 bases, with 13 bases left between them. CDR1 and CDR2 (germline): MNHNS, SASEGT. This CDR3 is built from 16 residues. The CDR3 region has the DNA TGTGCCAGCAGTGGACCCGACAGTCCCTCCTACAATGAGCAGTTCTTC. Translating gives CASSGPDSPSYNEQFF.

The J gene is TRBJ1-6, the V gene TRBV2, with TRBD1 as a possible D gene (6 bases). Germline loops: CDR1 SNHLY, CDR2 FYNNEI. V lost 1 base and J 8 bases, leaving 9 bases between the germline ends. The CDR3 is 14 residues long. The CDR3 spells CASSEDRVDSPLHF. CDR3 DNA: TGTGCCAGCAGTGAAGACAGGGTTGATTCACCCCTCCACTTT.

The chain links TRBV19 to TRBJ2-3; D is uncertain. V lost 3 bases to trimming and J lost 4 bases, with 5 bases between them. Germline lookup yields CDR1 LNHDA and CDR2 SQIVND (reference sequence). CDR3 length: 12 residues. The CDR3 is CASSIYADTQYF. For the CDR3, the DNA is TGTGCCAGTAGTATTTATGCAGATACGCAGTATTTT.